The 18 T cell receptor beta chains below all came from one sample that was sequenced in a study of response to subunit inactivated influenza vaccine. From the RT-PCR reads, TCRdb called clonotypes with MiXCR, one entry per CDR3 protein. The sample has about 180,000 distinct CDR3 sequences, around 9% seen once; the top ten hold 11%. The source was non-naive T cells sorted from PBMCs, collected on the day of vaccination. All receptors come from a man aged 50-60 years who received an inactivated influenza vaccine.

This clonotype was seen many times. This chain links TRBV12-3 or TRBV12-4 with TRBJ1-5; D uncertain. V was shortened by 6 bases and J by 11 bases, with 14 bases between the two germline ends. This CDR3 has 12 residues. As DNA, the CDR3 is TGTGCCAGCAGCCCGGGGATCGAGTCCCAGCATTTT. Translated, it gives CASSPGIESQHF.

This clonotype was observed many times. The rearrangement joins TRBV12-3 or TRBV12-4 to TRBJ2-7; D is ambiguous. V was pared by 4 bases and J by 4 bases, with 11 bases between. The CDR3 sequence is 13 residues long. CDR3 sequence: CASSYGVGYEQYF. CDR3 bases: TGTGCCAGCAGTTATGGGGTCGGTTACGAGCAGTACTTC.

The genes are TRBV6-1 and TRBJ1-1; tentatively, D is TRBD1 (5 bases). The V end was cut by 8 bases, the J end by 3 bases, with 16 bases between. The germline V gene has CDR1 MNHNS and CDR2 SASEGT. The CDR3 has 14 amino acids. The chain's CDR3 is CASFMSTAHTEAFF. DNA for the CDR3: TGTGCCAGCTTTATGTCGACAGCTCACACTGAAGCTTTCTTT.

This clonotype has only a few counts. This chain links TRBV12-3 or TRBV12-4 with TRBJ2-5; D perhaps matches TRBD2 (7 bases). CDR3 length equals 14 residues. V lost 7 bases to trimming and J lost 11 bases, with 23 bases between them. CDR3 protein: CASTSVGLGGSQYF. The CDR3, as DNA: TGTGCCAGCACCTCAGTAGGACTAGGGGGATCTCAGTACTTC.

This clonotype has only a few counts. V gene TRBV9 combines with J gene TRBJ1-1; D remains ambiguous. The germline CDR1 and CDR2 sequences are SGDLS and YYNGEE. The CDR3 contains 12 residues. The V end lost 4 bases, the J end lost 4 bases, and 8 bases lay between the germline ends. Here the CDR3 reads CASSRFSTEAFF. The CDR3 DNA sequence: TGTGCCAGCAGCCGTTTCTCCACTGAAGCTTTCTTT. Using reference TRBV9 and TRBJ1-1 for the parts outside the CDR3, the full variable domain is DSGVTQTPKHLITATGQRVTLRCSPRSGDLSVYWYQQSLDQGLQFLIQYYNGEERAKGNILERFSAQQFPDLHSELNLSSLELGDSALYFCASSRFSTEAFFGQGTRLTVV.

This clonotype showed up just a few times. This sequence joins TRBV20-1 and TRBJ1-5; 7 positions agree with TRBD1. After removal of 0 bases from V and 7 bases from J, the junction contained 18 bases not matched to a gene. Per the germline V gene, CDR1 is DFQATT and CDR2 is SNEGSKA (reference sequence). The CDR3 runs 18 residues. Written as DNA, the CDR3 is TGCAGTGCTAGAGATATTATTGTTAGGGGTCAGGGGGGCCAGCCCCAGCATTTT. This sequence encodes CSARDIIVRGQGGQPQHF.

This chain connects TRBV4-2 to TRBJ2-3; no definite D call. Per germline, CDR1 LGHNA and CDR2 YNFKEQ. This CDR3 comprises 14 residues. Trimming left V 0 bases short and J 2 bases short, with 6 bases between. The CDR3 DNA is TGTGCCAGCAGCCAAGATTCAGCCACAGATACGCAGTATTTT. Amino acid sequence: CASSQDSATDTQYF.

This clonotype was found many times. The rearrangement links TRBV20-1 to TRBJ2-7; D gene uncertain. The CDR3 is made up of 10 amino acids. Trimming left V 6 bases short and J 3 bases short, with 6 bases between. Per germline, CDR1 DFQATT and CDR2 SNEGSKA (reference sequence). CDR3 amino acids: CSASLYEQYF. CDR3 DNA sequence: TGCAGTGCGTCTCTCTACGAGCAGTACTTC.

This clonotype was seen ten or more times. CDR3 protein: CASSPNLAGDRYNEQFF. As DNA, the CDR3 is TGTGCCAGCAGCCCAAACCTAGCGGGGGACCGGTACAATGAGCAGTTCTTC. V and J are TRBV6-1 and TRBJ2-1, with 10 bases lining up with TRBD2. CDR1 and CDR2 (germline): MNHNS, SASEGT. The CDR3 consists of 17 residues. J gave up 4 bases and V 6 bases, and 12 bases lay outside the gene matches.

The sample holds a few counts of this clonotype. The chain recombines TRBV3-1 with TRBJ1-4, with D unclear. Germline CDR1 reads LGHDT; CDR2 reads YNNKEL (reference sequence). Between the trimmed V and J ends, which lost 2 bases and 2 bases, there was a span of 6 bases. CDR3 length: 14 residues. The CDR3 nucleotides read TGTGCCAGCAGCCAACGGACGACTAATGAAAAACTGTTTTTT. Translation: CASSQRTTNEKLFF. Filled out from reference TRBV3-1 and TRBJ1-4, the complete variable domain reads DTAVSQTPKYLVTQMGNDKSIKCEQNLGHDTMYWYKQDSKKFLKIMFSYNNKELIINETVPNRFSPKSPDKAHLNLHINSLELGDSAVYFCASSQRTTNEKLFFGSGTQLSVL.

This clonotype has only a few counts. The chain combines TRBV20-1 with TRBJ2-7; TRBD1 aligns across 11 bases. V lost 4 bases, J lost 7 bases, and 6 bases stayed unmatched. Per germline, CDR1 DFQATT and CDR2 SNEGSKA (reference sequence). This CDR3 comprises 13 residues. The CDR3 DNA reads TGCAGTGCTACGGGACAGGGGGTTTGGGAGCAGTACTTC. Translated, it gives CSATGQGVWEQYF.

CDR3 loop: CAVRDPTANEQFF. As DNA, the CDR3 is TGTGCCGTCCGGGACCCAACCGCTAATGAGCAGTTCTTC. The genes are TRBV6-1 and TRBJ2-1; D tentatively fits TRBD1 or TRBD2 (5 bases each). The V end was cut by 11 bases, the J end by 7 bases, with 18 bases between. This CDR3 spans 13 amino acids. Germline CDR1 and CDR2: MNHNS and SASEGT.

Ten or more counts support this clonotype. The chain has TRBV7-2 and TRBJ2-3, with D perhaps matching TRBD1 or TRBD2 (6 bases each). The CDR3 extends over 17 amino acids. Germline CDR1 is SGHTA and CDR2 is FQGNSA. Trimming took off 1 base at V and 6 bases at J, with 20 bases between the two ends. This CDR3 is CASSLVFVAVGGDTQYF. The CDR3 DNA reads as TGTGCCAGCAGCTTAGTTTTTGTAGCGGTAGGGGGGGATACGCAGTATTTT.

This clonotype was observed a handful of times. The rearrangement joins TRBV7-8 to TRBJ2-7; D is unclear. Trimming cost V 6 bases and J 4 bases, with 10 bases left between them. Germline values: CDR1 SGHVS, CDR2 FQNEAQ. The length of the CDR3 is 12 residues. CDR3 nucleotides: TGTGCCAGCAGTAGGGCAGATTACGAGCAGTACTTC. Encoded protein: CASSRADYEQYF.

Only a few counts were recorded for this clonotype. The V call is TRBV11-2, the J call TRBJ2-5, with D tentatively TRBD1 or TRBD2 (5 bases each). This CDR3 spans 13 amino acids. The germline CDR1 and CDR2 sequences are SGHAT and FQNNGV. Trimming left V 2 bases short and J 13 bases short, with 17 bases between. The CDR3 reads CASSLQTRGETYF. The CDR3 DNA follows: TGTGCCAGCAGCTTACAAACTAGGGGCGAAACGTACTTC.

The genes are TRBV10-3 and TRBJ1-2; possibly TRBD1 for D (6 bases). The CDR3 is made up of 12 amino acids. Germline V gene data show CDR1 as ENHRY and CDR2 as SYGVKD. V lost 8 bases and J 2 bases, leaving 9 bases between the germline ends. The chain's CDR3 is CAIPGQNYGYTF. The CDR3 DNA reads TGTGCCATCCCAGGACAGAACTATGGCTACACCTTC.

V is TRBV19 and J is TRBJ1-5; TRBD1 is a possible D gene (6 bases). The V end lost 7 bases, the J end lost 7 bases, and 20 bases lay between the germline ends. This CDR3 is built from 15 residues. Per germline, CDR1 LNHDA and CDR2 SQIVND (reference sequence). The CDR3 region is CASITVGGVGQPQHF. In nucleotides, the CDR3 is TGTGCCAGTATAACCGTCGGGGGCGTGGGACAGCCCCAGCATTTT.

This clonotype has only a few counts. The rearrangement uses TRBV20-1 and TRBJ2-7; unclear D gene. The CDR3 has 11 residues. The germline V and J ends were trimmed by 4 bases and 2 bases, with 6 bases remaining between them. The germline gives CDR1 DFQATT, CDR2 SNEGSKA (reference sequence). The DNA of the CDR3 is TGCAGTGCTATAAGTACCTACGAGCAGTACTTC. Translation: CSAISTYEQYF.